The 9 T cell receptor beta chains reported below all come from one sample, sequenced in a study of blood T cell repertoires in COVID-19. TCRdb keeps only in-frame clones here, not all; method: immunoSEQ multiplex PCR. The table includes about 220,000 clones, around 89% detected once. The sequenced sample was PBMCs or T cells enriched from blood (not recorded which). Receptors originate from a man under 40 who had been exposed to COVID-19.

The CDR3 region has the DNA TGCGCCAGCAATGACGGGGGGCCAGACGAGCAGTACTTC. Translating gives CASNDGGPDEQYF. This chain connects TRBV10-2 to TRBJ2-7, with TRBD2 as a possible D gene (7 bases). With 7 bases removed from V and 5 bases from J, the gap between germline ends came to 15 bases. Per the germline V gene, CDR1 is WSHSY and CDR2 is SAAADI. The CDR3 is 13 residues long.

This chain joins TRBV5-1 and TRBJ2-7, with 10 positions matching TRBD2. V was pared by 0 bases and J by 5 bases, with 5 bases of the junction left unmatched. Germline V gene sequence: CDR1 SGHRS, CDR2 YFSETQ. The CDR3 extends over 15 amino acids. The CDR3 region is CASSLASGGVHEQYF. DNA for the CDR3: TGCGCCAGCAGCTTGGCTAGCGGGGGCGTTCACGAGCAGTACTTC.

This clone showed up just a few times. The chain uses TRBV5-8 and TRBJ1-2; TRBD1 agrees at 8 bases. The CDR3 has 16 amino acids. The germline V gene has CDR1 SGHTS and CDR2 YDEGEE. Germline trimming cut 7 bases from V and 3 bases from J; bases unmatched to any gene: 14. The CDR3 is CASGRGGTGVYYGYTF. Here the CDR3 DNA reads TGTGCCAGCGGCCGAGGGGGGACAGGAGTTTACTATGGCTACACCTTC. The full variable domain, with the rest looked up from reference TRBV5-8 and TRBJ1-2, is EAGVTQSPTHLIKTRGQQATLRCSPISGHTSVYWYQQALGLGLQFLLWYDEGEERNRGNFPPRFSGRQFPNYSSELNVNALELEDSALYLCASGRGGTGVYYGYTFGSGTRLTVV.

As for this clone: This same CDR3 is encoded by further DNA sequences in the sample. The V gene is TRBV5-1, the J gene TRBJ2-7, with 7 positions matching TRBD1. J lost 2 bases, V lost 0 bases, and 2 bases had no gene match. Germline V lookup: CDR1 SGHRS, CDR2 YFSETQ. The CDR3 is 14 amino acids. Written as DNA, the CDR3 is TGCGCCAGCAGCTTGGAGGGACAGCCCTACGAGCAGTACTTC. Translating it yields CASSLEGQPYEQYF.

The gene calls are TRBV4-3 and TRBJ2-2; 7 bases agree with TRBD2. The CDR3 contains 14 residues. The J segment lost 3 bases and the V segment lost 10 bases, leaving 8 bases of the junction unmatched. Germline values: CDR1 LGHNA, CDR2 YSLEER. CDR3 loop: CATGERGHTGELFF. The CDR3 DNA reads TGCGCCACCGGTGAGCGGGGCCACACCGGGGAGCTGTTTTTT.

CDR3 DNA sequence: TGTGCCAGCAGTTTAGGGGCGCTAGAGCAGTACTTC. Protein: CASSLGALEQYF. This chain joins TRBV12-3 or TRBV12-4 and TRBJ2-7, with D hard to call. V was shortened by 1 base and J by 7 bases, with 8 bases between the two germline ends. The CDR3 contains 12 residues.

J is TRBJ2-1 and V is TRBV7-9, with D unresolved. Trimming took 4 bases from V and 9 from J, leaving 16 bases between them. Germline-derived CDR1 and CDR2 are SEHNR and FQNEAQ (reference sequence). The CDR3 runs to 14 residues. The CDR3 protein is CASSSHLQPVEQFF. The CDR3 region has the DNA TGTGCCAGCAGCTCCCACCTCCAACCGGTTGAGCAGTTCTTC.

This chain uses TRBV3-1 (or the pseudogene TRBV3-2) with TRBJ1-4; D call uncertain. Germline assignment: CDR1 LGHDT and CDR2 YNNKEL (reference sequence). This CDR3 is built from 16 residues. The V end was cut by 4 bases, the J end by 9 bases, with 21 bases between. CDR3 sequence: CASSPPARGGIQKLFF. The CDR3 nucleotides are TGTGCCAGCAGCCCTCCCGCCCGAGGAGGAATTCAAAAACTGTTTTTT.

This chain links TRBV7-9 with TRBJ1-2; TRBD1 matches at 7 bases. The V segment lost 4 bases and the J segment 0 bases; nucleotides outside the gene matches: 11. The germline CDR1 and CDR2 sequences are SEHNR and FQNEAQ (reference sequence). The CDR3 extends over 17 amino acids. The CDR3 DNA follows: TGTGCCAGCAGCTCCATCCGGGATAGGGGGCCTAACTATGGCTACACCTTC. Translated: CASSSIRDRGPNYGYTF.